This T cell receptor (beta chain) comes out of a study of spatial heterogeneity in lung cancer. The overall study: Among detected sequences, beta-chain ones consistently exceeded alpha-chain ones in number.

Study outcomes and limitations: Tracking of tumor mutation counts was seen in expanded intratumoral alpha and beta TCR counts.

There are many counts of this clonotype. As yet, its antigen is unknown. This beta chain is a stray read from a library made for alpha chains; its abundance is not meaningful. TCRdb re-called the 5' RACE reads through MiXCR, storing one row per CDR3 protein. Of approximately 15,000 distinct CDR3 sequences in the sample, 4% to 5% were seen once. V dropped 1 base and J dropped 0 bases, with 16 bases sitting between them. In germline, CDR1 is GTSNPN, CDR2 SVGIG (reference sequence). The CDR3 length is 17 residues. Sample time point: sample taken at primary tumor resection. Sample: lung tumor tissue, taken at surgery. The sequence was obtained from a female donor with early-stage non-small cell lung cancer. The chain uses TRBV30 and TRBJ1-5; a weak D match, TRBD1 (6 bases). In DNA, the CDR3 is TGTGCCTGGAGTGGTTTTCAGGGGACATATAGCAATCAGCCCCAGCATTTT. Its protein is CAWSGFQGTYSNQPQHF.